Detailed here is one T cell receptor beta chain. Its target is not known. The table came from immunoSEQ multiplex PCR; TCRdb's copy has only in-frame clones and leaves some out. The sample comprises more than 100,000 clones, approximately 90% of which are singletons, and about 2.5% rests with the top ten. The entry originates in a study of T cell responses to AZD1222 COVID-19 vaccine. General study points: Clonal diversity was possibly underestimated, and the donors were mostly white British, with more females. Baseline antibody screening turned up just six seropositive AZD1222 recipients. Close to half of spike-specific TCRs reportedly recognize unmutated variant regions.

The TCR was taken from an adult who received the AZD1222 COVID-19 vaccine. The material was peripheral blood, obtained 28 days after the second AZD1222 dose.

The CDR3 DNA is TGTGCCACTCGCATCACAGGAGGTGGAAACACCATATATTTT. Translated: CATRITGGGNTIYF. This chain connects TRBV28 to TRBJ1-3; the D gene is possibly TRBD1 (5 bases). Trimming took 10 bases from V and 3 from J, leaving 16 bases between them. This CDR3 has 14 residues. The V gene's germline CDR1 is MDHEN and CDR2 SYDVKM.